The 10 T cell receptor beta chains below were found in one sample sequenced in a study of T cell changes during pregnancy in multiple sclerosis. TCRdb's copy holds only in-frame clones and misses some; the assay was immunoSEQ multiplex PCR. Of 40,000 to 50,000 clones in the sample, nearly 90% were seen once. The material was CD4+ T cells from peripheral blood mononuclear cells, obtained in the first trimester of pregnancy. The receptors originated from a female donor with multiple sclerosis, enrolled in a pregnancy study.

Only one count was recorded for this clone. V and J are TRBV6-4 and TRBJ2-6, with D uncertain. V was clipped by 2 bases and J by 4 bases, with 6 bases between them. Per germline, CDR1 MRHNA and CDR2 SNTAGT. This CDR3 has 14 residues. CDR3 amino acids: CASSDGRGANVLTF. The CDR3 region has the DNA TGTGCCAGCAGTGACGGTCGGGGGGCCAACGTCCTGACTTTC.

CDR3 residues: CASSVGAGGPEEQYF. The CDR3 coding sequence is TGTGCCAGCAGCGTAGGGGCGGGAGGGCCAGAAGAGCAGTACTTC. V is TRBV9 and J is TRBJ2-7; TRBD2 matches 9 bases. CDR1 is SGDLS, CDR2 YYNGEE, per germline. The length of the CDR3 is 15 residues. The junction had 8 bases not matched to a gene; V was cut back by 0 bases and J by 7 bases.

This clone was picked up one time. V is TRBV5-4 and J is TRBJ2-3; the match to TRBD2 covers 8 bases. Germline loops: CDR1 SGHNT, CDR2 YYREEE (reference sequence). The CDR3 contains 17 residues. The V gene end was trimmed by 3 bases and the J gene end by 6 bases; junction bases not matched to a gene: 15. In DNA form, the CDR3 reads TGTGCCAGCAGCTCCGGACGCGCAGCGGGGGCGGTGGATACGCAGTATTTT. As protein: CASSSGRAAGAVDTQYF.

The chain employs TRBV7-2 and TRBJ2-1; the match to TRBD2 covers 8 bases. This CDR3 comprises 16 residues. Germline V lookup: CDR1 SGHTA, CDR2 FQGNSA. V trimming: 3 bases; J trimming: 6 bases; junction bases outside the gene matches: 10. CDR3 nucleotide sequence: TGTGCCAGCAGCTTGGGAGGGCTAGCGGGTATCAATGAGCAGTTCTTC. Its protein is CASSLGGLAGINEQFF.

CDR3 sequence reads: CAWSPGTGSRRYTF. The CDR3 DNA reads as TGTGCCTGGAGTCCCGGGACAGGGTCTCGACGCTACACCTTC. This chain connects TRBV30 to TRBJ1-2, with TRBD1 identical over 9 bases. J was trimmed by 9 bases and V by 2 bases; bases with no gene match: 10. This CDR3 contains 14 residues. Germline V CDR1 and CDR2: GTSNPN, SVGIG (reference sequence).

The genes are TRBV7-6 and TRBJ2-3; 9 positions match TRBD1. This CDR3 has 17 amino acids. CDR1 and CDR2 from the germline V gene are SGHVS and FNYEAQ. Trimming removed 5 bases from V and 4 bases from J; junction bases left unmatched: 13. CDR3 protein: CASSPTPPRQGADTQYF. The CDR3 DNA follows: TGTGCCAGCAGCCCTACCCCTCCGAGACAGGGGGCAGATACGCAGTATTTT.

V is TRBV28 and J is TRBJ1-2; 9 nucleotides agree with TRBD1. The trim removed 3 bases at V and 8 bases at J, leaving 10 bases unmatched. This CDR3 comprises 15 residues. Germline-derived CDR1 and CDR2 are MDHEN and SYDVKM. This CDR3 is CASSFRDRAFGGYTF. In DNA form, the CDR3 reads TGTGCCAGCAGTTTCCGGGACAGGGCGTTCGGCGGCTACACCTTC.

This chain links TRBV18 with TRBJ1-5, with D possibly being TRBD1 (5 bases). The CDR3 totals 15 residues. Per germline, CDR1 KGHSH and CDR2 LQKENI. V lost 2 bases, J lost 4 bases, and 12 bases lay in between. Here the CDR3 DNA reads TGTGCCAGCTCACCAGAGTCCGGGGGAAATCAGCCCCAGCATTTT. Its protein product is CASSPESGGNQPQHF.

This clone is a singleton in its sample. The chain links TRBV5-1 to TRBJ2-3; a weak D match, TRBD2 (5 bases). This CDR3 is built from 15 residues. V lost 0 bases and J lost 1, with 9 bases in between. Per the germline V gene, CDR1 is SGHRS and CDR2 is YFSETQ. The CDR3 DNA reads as TGCGCCAGCAGCTTGGGGGGAGAGGGCACAGATACGCAGTATTTT. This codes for CASSLGGEGTDTQYF.

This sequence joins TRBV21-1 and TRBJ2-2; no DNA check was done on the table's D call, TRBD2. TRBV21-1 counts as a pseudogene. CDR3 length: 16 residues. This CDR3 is CASSKNHGRNTGELFF. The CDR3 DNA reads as TGTGCCAGCAGCAAAAATCACGGTCGGAACACCGGGGAGCTGTTTTTT.